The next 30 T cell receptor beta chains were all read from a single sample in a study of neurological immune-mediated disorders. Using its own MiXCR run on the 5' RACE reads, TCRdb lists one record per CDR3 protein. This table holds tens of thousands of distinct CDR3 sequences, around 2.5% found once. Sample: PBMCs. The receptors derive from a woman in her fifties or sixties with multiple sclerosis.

The CDR3 loop reads CSASRTSGRAADTQYF. For the CDR3, the DNA is TGCAGTGCTAGTCGGACTAGCGGGAGGGCCGCAGATACGCAGTATTTT. The chain has TRBV20-1 and TRBJ2-3, with TRBD2 matching 15 bases. V lost 3 bases, J lost 4 bases, and 5 bases stayed unmatched. Germline CDR1 and CDR2: DFQATT and SNEGSKA (reference sequence). This CDR3 comprises 16 residues.

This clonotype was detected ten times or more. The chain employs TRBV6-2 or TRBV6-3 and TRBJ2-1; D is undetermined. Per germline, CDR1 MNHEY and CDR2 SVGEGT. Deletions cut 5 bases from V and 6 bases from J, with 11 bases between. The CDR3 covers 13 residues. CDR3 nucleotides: TGTGCCAGCAGTCTCCTCGTTGGCAATGAGCAGTTCTTC. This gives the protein CASSLLVGNEQFF.

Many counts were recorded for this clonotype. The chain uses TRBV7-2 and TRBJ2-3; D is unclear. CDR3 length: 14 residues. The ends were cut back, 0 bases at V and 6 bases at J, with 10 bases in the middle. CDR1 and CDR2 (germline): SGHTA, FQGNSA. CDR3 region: CASSLALASDTQYF. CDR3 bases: TGTGCCAGCAGCTTAGCGCTTGCGTCTGATACGCAGTATTTT. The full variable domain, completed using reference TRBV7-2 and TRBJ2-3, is GAGVSQSPSNKVTEKGKDVELRCDPISGHTALYWYRQSLGQGLEFLIYFQGNSAPDKSGLPSDRFSAERTGGSVSTLTIQRTQQEDSAVYLCASSLALASDTQYFGPGTRLTVL.

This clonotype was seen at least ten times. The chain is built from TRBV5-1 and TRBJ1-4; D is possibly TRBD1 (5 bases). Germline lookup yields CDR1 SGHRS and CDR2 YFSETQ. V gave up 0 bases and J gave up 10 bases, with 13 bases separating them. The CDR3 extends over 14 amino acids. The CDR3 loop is CASSLAGSQGKLFF. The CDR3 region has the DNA TGCGCCAGCAGCTTGGCAGGGAGTCAAGGAAAACTGTTTTTT.

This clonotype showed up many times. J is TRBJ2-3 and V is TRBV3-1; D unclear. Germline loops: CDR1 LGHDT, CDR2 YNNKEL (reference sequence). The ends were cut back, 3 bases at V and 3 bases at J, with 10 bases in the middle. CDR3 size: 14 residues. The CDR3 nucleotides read TGTGCCAGCAGCCATTCTCCCGCTACAGATACGCAGTATTTT. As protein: CASSHSPATDTQYF.

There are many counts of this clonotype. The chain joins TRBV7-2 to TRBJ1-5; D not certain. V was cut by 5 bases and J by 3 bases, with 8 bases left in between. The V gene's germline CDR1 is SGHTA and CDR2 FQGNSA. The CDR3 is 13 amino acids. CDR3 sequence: CASSLIDNQPQHF. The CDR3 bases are TGTGCCAGCAGCCTTATAGACAATCAGCCCCAGCATTTT.

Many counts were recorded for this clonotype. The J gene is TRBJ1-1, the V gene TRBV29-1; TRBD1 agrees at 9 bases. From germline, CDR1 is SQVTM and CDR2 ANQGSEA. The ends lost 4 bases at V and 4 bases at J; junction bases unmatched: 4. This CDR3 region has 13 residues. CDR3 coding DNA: TGCAGCGTTGGGGACAGGGTTTCCACTGAAGCTTTCTTT. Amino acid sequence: CSVGDRVSTEAFF.

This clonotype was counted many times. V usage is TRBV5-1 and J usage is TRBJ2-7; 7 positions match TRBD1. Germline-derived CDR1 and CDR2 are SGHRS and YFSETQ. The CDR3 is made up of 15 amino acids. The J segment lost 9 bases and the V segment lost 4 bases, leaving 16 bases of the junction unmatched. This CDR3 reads CASSREGASGSPQYF. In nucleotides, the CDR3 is TGCGCCAGCAGCCGTGAGGGGGCCTCCGGTTCACCGCAGTACTTC.

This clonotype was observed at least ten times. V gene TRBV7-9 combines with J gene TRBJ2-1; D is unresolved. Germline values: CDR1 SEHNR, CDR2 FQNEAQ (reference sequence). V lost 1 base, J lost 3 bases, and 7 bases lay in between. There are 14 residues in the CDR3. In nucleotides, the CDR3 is TGTGCCAGCAGCTTAGTGGCTAGCTACAATGAGCAGTTCTTC. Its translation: CASSLVASYNEQFF.

CDR3: CASREGQGNEKLFF. The CDR3 coding sequence is TGCGCCAGCAGGGAGGGACAGGGGAATGAAAAACTGTTTTTT. This chain connects TRBV5-1 to TRBJ1-4; TRBD1 matches at 10 bases. V was pared by 5 bases and J by 5 bases, with 3 bases of the junction left unmatched. CDR1 and CDR2 from the germline V gene are SGHRS and YFSETQ. The CDR3 contains 14 residues.

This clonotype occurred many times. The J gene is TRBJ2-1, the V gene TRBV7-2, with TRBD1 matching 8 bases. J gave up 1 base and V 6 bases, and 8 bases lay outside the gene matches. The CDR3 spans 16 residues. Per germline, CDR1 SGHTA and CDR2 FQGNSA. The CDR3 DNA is TGTGCCAGCAGTAATACCGGGACAGGATCCTACAATGAGCAGTTCTTC. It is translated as CASSNTGTGSYNEQFF.

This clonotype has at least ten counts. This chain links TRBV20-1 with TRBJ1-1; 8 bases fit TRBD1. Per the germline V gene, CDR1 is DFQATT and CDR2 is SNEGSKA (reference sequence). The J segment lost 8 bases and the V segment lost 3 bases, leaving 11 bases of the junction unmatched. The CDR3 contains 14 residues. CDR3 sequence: CSASQVTGGREAFF. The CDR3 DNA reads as TGCAGTGCTAGTCAAGTAACAGGGGGTAGAGAAGCTTTCTTT.

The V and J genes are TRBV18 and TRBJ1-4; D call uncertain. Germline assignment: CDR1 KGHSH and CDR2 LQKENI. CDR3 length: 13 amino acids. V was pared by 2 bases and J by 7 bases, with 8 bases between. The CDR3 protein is CASSPGLGEKLFF. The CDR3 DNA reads TGTGCCAGCTCACCAGGTTTAGGTGAAAAACTGTTTTTT.

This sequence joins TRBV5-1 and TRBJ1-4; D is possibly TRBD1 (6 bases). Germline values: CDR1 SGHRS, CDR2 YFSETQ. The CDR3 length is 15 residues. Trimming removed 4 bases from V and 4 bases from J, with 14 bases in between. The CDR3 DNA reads TGCGCCAGCAGCCCACAACAGGGAAGTAATGAAAAACTGTTTTTT. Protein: CASSPQQGSNEKLFF.

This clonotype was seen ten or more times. DNA of the CDR3: TGTGCCACCAGCAACCGGGACAGGGGTCCCGTTGGCTACACCTTC. Translation: CATSNRDRGPVGYTF. The V call is TRBV15, the J call TRBJ1-2, with 10 nucleotides matching TRBD1. This CDR3 is built from 15 residues. Trimming cost V 4 bases and J 7 bases; bases outside gene matches: 9. Germline lookup yields CDR1 LNHNV and CDR2 YYDKDF (reference sequence).

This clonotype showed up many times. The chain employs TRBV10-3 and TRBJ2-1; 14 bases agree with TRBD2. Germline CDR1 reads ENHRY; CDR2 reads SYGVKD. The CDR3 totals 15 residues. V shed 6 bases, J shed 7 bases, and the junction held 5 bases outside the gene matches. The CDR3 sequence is CAISAGTSGSNEQFF. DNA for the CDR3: TGTGCCATCAGCGCTGGGACTAGCGGGAGTAATGAGCAGTTCTTC.

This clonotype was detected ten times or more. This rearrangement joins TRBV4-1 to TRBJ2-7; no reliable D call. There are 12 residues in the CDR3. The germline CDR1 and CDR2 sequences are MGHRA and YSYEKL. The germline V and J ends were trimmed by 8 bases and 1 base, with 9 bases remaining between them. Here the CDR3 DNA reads TGCGCCAGCCCCGAAGGGTCCTACGAGCAGTACTTC. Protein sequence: CASPEGSYEQYF.

The CDR3 region is CASSQGWSTDTQYF. Written as DNA, the CDR3 is TGTGCCAGCAGCCAAGGTTGGAGCACAGATACGCAGTATTTT. The chain employs TRBV3-1 and TRBJ2-3; no definite D call. The CDR3 totals 14 residues. With 1 base removed from V and 0 bases from J, the gap between germline ends came to 5 bases. From germline, CDR1 is LGHDT and CDR2 YNNKEL (reference sequence).

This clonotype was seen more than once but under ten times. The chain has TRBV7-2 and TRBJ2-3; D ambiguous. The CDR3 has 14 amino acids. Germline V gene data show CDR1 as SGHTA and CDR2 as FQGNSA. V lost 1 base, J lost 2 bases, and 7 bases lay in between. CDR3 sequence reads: CASSLGSFTDTQYF. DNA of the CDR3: TGTGCCAGCAGCTTAGGCAGCTTCACAGATACGCAGTATTTT.

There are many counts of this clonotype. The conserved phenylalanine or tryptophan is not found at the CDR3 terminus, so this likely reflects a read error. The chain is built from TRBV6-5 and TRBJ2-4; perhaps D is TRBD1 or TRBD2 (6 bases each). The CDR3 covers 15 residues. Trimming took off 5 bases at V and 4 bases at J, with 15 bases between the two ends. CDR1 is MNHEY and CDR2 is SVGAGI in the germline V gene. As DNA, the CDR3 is TGTGCCAGCAGTCCCTTGAGGGGGGTGAAAAACATTCAGTACTGC. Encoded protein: CASSPLRGVKNIQYC.

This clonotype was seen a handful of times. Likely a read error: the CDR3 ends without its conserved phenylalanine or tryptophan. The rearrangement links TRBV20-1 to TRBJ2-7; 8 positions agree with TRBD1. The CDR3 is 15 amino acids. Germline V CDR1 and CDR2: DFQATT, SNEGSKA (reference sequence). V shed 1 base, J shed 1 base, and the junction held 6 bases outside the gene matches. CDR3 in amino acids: CSARGAGGKSYEQYN. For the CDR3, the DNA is TGCAGTGCTAGAGGTGCAGGGGGCAAATCCTACGAGCAGTACAAC.

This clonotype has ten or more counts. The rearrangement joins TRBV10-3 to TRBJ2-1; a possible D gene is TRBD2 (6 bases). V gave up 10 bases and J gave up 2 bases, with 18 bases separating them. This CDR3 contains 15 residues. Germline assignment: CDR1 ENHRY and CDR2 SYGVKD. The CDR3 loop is CATTGSGHPYNEQFF. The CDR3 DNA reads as TGTGCCACCACGGGGAGCGGGCACCCCTACAATGAGCAGTTCTTC.

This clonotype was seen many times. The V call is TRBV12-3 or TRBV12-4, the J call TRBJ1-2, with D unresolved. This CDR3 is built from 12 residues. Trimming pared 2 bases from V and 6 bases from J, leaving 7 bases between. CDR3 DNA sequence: TGTGCCAGCAGTTTATCCCGACATGGCTACACCTTC. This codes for CASSLSRHGYTF.

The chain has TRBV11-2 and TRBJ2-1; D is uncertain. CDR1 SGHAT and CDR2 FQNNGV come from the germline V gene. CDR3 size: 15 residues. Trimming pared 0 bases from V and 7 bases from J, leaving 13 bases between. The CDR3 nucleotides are TGTGCCAGCAGCTTAGAAGGACCAATAGGGAATGAGCAGTTCTTC. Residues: CASSLEGPIGNEQFF.

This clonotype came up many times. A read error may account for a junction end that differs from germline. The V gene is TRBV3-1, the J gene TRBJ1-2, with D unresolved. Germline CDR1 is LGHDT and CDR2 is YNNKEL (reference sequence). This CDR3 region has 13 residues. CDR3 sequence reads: CASSEDNNYGYTF. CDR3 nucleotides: TGTGCCAGCAGCGAAGACAATAACTATGGCTACACCTTC. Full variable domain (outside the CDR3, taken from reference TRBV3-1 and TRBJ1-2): DTAVSQTPKYLVTQMGNDKSIKCEQNLGHDTMYWYKQDSKKFLKIMFSYNNKELIINETVPNRFSPKSPDKAHLNLHINSLELGDSAVYFCASSEDNNYGYTFGSGTRLTVV.

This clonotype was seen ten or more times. This chain's CDR3 is CSVVSGGNNEQFF. CDR3 sequence (DNA): TGCAGCGTTGTTAGCGGGGGCAACAATGAGCAGTTCTTC. The J gene is TRBJ2-1, the V gene TRBV29-1; 9 nucleotides line up with TRBD2. The length of the CDR3 is 13 residues. Germline V CDR1 and CDR2: SQVTM, ANQGSEA. Trimming cost V 4 bases and J 5 bases; bases outside gene matches: 3.

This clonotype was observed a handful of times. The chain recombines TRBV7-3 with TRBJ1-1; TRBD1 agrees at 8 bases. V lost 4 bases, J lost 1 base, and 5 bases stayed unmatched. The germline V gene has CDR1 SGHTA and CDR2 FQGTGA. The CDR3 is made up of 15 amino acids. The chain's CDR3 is CASSSFDRGNTEAFF. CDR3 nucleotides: TGTGCCAGCAGCTCCTTCGACAGGGGGAACACTGAAGCTTTCTTT.

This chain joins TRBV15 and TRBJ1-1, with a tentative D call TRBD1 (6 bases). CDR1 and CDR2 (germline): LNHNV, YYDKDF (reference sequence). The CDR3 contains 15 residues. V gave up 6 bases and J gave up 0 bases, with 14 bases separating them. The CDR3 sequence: CATSTTGLMNTEAFF. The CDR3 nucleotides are TGTGCCACCAGTACGACAGGCCTCATGAACACTGAAGCTTTCTTT.

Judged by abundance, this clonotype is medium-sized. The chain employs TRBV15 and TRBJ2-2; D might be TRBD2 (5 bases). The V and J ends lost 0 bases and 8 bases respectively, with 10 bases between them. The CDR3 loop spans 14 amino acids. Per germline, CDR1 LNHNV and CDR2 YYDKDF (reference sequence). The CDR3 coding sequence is TGTGCCACCAGCAGAGATCTTGGAGGTGGGGAGCTGTTTTTT. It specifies CATSRDLGGGELFF.

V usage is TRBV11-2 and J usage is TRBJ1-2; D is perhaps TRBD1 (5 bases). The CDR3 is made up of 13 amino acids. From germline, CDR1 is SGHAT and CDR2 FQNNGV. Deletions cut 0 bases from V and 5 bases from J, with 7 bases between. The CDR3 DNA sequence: TGTGCCAGCAGCTTAGAATCAGGGTATGGCTACACCTTC. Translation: CASSLESGYGYTF.